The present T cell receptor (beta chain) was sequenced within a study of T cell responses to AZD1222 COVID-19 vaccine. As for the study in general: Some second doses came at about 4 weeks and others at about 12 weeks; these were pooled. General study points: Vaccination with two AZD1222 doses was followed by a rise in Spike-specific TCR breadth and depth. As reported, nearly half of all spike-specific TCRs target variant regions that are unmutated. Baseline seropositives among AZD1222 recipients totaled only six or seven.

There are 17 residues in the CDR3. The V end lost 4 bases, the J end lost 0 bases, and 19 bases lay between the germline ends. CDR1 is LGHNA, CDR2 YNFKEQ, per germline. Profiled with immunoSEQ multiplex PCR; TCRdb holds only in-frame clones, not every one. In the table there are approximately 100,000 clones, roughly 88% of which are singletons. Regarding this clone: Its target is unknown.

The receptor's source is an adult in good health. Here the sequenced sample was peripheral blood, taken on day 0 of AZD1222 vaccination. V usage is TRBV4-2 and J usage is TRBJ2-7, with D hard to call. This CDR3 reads CASSLAGPQRSSYEQYF. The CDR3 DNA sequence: TGTGCCAGCAGCCTCGCCGGTCCCCAGAGGAGCTCCTACGAGCAGTACTTC.